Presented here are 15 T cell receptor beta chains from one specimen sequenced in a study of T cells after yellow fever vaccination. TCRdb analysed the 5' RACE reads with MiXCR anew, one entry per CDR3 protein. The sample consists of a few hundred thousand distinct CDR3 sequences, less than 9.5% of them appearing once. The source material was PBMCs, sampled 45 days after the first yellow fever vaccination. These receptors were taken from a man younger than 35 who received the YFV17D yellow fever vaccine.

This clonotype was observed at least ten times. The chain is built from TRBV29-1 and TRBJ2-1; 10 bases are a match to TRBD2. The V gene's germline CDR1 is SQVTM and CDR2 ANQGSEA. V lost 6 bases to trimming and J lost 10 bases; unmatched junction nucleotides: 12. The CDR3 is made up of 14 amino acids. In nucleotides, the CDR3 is TGCAGCGTGGTACTGGGAAGCGGGGGGGCCGAGCAGTTCTTC. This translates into CSVVLGSGGAEQFF.

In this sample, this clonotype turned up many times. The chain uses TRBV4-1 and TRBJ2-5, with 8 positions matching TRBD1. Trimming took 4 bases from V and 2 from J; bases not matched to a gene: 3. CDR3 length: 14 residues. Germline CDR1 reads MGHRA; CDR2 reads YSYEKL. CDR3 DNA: TGCGCCAGCAGCCTTCGACAGGGGCAAGAGACCCAGTACTTC. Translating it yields CASSLRQGQETQYF.

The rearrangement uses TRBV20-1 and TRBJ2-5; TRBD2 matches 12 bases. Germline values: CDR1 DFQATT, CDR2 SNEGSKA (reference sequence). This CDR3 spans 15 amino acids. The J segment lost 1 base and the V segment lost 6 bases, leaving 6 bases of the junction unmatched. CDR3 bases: TGCAGTGCAAACGGACTAGCGGGGATCCAAGAGACCCAGTACTTC. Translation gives CSANGLAGIQETQYF.

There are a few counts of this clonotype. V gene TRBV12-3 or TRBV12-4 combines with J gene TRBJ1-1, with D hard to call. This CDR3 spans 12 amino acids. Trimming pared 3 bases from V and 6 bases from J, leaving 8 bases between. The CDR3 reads CASSLAEAEAFF. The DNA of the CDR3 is TGTGCCAGCAGTTTGGCGGAAGCTGAAGCTTTCTTT.

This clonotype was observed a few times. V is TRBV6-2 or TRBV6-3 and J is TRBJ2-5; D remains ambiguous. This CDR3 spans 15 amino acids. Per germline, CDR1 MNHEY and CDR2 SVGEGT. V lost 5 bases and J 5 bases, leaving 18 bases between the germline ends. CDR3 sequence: CASSRARVRRETQYF. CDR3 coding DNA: TGTGCCAGCAGTCGGGCACGTGTAAGGCGGGAGACCCAGTACTTC.

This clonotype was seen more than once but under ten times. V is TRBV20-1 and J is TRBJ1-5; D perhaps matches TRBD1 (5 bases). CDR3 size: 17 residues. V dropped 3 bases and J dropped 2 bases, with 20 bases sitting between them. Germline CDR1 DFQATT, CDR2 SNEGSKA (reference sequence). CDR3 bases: TGCAGTGCTAGGTCCGGGACCCCCAAAGGAGGCAATCAGCCCCAGCATTTT. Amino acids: CSARSGTPKGGNQPQHF.

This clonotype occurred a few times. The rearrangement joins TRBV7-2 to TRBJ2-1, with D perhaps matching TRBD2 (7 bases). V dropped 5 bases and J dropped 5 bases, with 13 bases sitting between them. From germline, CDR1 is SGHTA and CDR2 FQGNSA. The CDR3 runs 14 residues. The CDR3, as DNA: TGTGCCAGCAGCCAGGGGAGGGCTAACAATGAGCAGTTCTTC. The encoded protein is CASSQGRANNEQFF.

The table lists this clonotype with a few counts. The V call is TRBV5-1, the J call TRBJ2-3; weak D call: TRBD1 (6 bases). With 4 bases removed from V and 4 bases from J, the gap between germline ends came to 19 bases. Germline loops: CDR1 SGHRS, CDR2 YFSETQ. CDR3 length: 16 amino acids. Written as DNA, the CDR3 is TGCGCCAGCAGCCAGGACAGTCGACTAAGGGCAGATACGCAGTATTTT. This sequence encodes CASSQDSRLRADTQYF.

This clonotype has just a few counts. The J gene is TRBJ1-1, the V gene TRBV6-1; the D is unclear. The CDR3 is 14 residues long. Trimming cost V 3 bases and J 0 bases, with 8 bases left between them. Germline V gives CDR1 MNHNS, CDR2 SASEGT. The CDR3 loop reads CASSEGTMNTEAFF. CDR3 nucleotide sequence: TGTGCCAGCAGTGAGGGAACCATGAACACTGAAGCTTTCTTT.

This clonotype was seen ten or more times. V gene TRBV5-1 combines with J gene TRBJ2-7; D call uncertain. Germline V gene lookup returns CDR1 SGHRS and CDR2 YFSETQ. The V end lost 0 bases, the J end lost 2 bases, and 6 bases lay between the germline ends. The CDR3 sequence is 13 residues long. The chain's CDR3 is CASSLGRPYEQYV. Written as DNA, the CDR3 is TGCGCCAGCAGCTTGGGTCGGCCCTACGAGCAGTACGTC.

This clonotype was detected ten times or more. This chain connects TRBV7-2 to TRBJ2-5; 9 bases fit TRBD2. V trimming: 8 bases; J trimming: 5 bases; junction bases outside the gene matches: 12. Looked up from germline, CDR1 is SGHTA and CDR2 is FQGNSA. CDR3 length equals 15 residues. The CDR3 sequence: CASSLGGGAGETQYF. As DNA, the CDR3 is TGTGCCAGCTCCCTAGGCGGGGGGGCGGGGGAGACCCAGTACTTC.

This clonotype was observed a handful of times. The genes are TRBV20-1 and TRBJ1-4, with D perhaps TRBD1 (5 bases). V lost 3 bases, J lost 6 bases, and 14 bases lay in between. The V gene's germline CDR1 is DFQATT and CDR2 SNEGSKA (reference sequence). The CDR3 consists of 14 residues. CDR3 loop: CSARGEAVDEKLFF. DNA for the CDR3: TGCAGTGCTAGGGGGGAGGCGGTGGATGAAAAACTGTTTTTT.

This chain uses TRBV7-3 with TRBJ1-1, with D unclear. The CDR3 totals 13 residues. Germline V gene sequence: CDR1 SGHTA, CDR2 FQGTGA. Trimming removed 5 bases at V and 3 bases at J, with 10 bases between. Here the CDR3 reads CASSVRPYTEAFF. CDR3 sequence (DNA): TGTGCCAGCAGCGTCAGACCGTACACTGAAGCTTTCTTT.

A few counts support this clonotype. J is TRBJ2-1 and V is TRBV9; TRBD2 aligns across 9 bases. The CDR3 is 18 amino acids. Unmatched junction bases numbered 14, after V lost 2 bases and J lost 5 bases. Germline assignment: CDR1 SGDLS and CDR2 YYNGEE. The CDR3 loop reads CASSVWSGLARINNEQFF. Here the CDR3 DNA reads TGTGCCAGCAGCGTTTGGTCCGGACTAGCGAGGATTAACAATGAGCAGTTCTTC. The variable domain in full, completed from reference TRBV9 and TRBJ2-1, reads DSGVTQTPKHLITATGQRVTLRCSPRSGDLSVYWYQQSLDQGLQFLIQYYNGEERAKGNILERFSAQQFPDLHSELNLSSLELGDSALYFCASSVWSGLARINNEQFFGPGTRLTVL.

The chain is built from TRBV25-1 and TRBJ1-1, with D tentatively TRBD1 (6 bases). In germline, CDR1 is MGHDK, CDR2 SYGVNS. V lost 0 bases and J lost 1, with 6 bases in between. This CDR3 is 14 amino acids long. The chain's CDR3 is CASSEYRGNTEAFF. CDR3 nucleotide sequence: TGTGCCAGCAGTGAATACAGGGGGAACACTGAAGCTTTCTTT.